This TCR beta chain was documented in a study of T cell responses to AZD1222 COVID-19 vaccine. Study outcomes and limitations: Unmutated variant regions are reportedly targeted by nearly half of spike-specific TCRs. Across spike, vaccine-associated CD4 TCRs were found, dominant at 160-218 and 743-854.

Some clones are missing from TCRdb's copy, which holds only in-frame ones; the method was immunoSEQ multiplex PCR. The sample includes 85,000 to 110,000 clones, roughly 91% seen only once; the top ten take 45%. The CDR3 covers 14 residues. Germline V gene data show CDR1 as MGHDK and CDR2 as SYGVNS. V was trimmed by 10 bases and J by 3 bases, leaving 16 bases between them. Note on this clone: Its antigen is not identified.

The genes are TRBV25-1 and TRBJ2-1; D possibly matches TRBD1 or TRBD2 (5 bases each). This TCR derives from an adult in good health. The sequencing used peripheral blood, collected on day 0 of AZD1222 vaccination. The DNA of the CDR3 is TGTGCCACAATGGGGACGGTGAACTACAATGAGCAGTTCTTC. It translates to CATMGTVNYNEQFF.